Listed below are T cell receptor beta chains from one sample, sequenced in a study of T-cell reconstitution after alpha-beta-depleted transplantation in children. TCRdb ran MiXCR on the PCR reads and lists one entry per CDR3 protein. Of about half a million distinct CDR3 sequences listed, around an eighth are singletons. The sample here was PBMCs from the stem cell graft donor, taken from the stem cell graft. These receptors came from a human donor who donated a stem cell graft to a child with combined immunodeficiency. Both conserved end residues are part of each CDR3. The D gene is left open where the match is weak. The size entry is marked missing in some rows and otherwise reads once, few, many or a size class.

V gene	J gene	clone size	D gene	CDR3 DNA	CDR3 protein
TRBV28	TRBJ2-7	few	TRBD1	TGTGCCAGCAGTTCTCCCGACAGGGTGCCCTCCTACGAGCAGTACTTC	CASSSPDRVPSYEQYF
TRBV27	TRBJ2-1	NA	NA	TGTGCCAGCAGTACCCCCAACGGGCCCTACAATGAGCAGTTCTTC	CASSTPNGPYNEQFF
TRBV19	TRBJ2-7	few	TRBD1	TGTGCCAGTAGTATGGCGGGACAGGGGACCTACGAGCAGTACTTC	CASSMAGQGTYEQYF
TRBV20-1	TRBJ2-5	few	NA	TGCAGTGCGAAGCTGCTTTACCAAGAGACCCAGTACTTC	CSAKLLYQETQYF
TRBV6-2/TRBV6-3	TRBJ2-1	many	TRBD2	TGTGCCAGCAGCAAACTAGCGGGAGAGGGGCAGTTCTTC	CASSKLAGEGQFF
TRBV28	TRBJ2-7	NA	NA	TGTGCCAGCAGCCTTACGGGGGCCGTAACCTACGAGCAGTACTTC	CASSLTGAVTYEQYF
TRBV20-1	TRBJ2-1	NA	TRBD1	TGCAGTGCAGATATGCCCGGGACAGGGTACTATGAGCAGTTCTTC	CSADMPGTGYYEQFF
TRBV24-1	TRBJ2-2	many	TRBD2	TGTGCCACCAGTGATGGCGGACTAGCCTCCGGGGAGCTGTTTTTT	CATSDGGLASGELFF
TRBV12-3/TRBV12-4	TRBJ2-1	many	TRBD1	TGTGCCAGCAGTGGCCCGGGACAGGATTCGGGGGAGCAGTTCTTC	CASSGPGQDSGEQFF
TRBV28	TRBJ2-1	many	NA	TGTGCCAGCAGGGACAGAATGTACAATGAGCAGTTCTTC	CASRDRMYNEQFF
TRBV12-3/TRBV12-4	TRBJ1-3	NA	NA	TGTGCCAGCAGCGCAAGGGGGACTGGAAACACCATATATTTT	CASSARGTGNTIYF
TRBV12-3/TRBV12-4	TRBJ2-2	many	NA	TGTGCCAGCAGTTTCGGCGCAACCGGGGAGCTGTTTTTT	CASSFGATGELFF
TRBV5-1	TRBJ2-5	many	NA	TGCGCCAGCAGCTTGGCCACAGGGCTCGAGACCCAGTACTTC	CASSLATGLETQYF
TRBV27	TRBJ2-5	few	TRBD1	TGTGCCAGCAGCCCCCGGGGACAGGGGGCTGGAGAGACCCAGTACTTC	CASSPRGQGAGETQYF
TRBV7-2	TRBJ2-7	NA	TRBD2	TGTGCCAGCAGCCCCCATCTTCCTCAAGCGGGATCCTACGAGCAGTACTTC	CASSPHLPQAGSYEQYF
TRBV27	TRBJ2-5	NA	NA	TGTGCCAGCAGTTTACCCGGACCGACTCAGTACTTC	CASSLPGPTQYF
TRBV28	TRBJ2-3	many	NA	TGTGCCAGCAGGGGTTCTAGCACAGATACGCAGTATTTT	CASRGSSTDTQYF
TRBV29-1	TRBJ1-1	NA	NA	TGCAGCGTTCAAACTCGGGCCAGCACTGAAGCTTTCTTT	CSVQTRASTEAFF
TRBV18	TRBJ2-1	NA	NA	TGTGCCAGCTCACCTTATGATCCGGGCAGGGCGGGTGAGCAGTTCTTC	CASSPYDPGRAGEQFF